This is a list of T cell receptor beta chains from one sample in a study of cytotoxic CD8 clonotypes in ibrutinib-treated CLL. Libraries were prepared by immunoSEQ multiplex PCR; TCRdb keeps only in-frame clonotypes and omits some of them. This sample yields about 130,000 clones, of which around 80% are seen a single time; 3.3% belongs to the top ten. The material sequenced was PBMCs, taken after 24 months of ibrutinib treatment. The receptor source for this set is a human donor with chronic lymphocytic leukemia. Each CDR3 is given with its conserved first and last residue.

v_gene: TRBV5-4; j_gene: TRBJ1-1; CDR3aa: CASSLQLNTEAFF
v_gene: TRBV4-2; j_gene: TRBJ2-3; CDR3aa: CASSTQLPGLAGGGTDTQYF
v_gene: TRBV6-1; j_gene: TRBJ2-2; CDR3aa: CASRPGFGELFF
v_gene: TRBV11-3; j_gene: TRBJ2-3; CDR3aa: CASSLEGSDTQYF
v_gene: TRBV19; j_gene: TRBJ1-6; CDR3aa: CASSPRFGSYNSPLHF
v_gene: TRBV5-1; j_gene: TRBJ2-3; CDR3aa: CASSLKGSTDTQYF
v_gene: TRBV19; j_gene: TRBJ1-1; CDR3aa: CASSKRQGVVNTEAFF
v_gene: TRBV11-2; j_gene: TRBJ1-3; CDR3aa: CASSLVGNGTPRSGNTIYF
v_gene: TRBV30; j_gene: TRBJ1-6; CDR3aa: CAWSADGTYNSPLHF
v_gene: TRBV19; j_gene: TRBJ2-1; CDR3aa: CASSISAGGLYNEQFF
v_gene: TRBV27; j_gene: TRBJ2-6; CDR3aa: CASSLFGANVLTF
v_gene: TRBV30; j_gene: TRBJ2-1; CDR3aa: CAWSVAQAPGPVDNEQFF
v_gene: TRBV6-5; j_gene: TRBJ1-1; CDR3aa: CASSYPGQGVTEAFF
v_gene: TRBV5-6; j_gene: TRBJ1-5; CDR3aa: CASSLARTGDNQPQHF
v_gene: TRBV7-2; j_gene: TRBJ1-1; CDR3aa: CASSLAQGNTEAFF
v_gene: TRBV19; j_gene: TRBJ1-6; CDR3aa: CASRQDPNSPLHF
v_gene: TRBV4-3; j_gene: TRBJ1-4; CDR3aa: CASSQGDRGTNEKLFF
v_gene: TRBV7-2; j_gene: TRBJ2-7; CDR3aa: CASSPHLRGGEQYF
v_gene: TRBV7-2; j_gene: TRBJ1-2; CDR3aa: CASSPWVADYGYTF
v_gene: TRBV10-1; j_gene: TRBJ2-1; CDR3aa: CASRSRTRDRGHNEQFF
v_gene: TRBV19; j_gene: TRBJ1-2; CDR3aa: CASKQRSLYGYTF
v_gene: TRBV4-2; j_gene: TRBJ2-5; CDR3aa: CASSPTTSAAETQYF
v_gene: TRBV27; j_gene: TRBJ1-1; CDR3aa: CASSWGQTNTEAFF